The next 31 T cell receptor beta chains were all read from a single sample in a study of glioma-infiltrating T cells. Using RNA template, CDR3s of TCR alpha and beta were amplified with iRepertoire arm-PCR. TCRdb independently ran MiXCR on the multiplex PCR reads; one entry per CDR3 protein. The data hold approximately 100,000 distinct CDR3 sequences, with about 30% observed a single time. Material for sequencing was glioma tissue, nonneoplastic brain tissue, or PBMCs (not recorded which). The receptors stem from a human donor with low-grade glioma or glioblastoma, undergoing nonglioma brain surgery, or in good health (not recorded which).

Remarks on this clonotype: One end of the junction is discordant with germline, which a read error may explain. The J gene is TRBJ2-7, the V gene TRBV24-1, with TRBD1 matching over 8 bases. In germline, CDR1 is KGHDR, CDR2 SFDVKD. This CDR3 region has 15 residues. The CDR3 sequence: CSTSDSGQVAYEQYF. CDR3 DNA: TGTTCCACCAGTGATTCGGGACAGGTGGCCTACGAGCAGTACTTC.

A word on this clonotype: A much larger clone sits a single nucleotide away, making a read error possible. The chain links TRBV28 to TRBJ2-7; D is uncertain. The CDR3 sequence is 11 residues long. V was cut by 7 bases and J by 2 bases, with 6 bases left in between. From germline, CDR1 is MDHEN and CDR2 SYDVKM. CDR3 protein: CASIITYEQYF. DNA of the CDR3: TGTGCCAGCATCATCACCTACGAGCAGTACTTC.

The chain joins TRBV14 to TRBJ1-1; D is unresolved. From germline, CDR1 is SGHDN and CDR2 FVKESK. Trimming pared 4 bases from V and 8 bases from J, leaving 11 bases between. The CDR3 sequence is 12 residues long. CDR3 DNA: TGTGCCAGCAGCCCTTTGTCAACCGAAGCTTTCTTT. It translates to CASSPLSTEAFF.

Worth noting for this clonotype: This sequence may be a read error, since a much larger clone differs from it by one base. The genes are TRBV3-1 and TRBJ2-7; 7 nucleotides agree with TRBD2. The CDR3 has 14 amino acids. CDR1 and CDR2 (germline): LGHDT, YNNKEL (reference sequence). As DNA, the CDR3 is TGTGCCAGCAGACAAGATGAGGTAGCGGGCGAGCAGTACTTC. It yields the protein CASRQDEVAGEQYF.

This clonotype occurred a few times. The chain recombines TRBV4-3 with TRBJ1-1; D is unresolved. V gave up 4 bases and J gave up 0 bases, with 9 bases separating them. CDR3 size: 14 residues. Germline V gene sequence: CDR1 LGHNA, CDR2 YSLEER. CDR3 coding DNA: TGCGCCAGCAGCCCCTTGACTATGAACACTGAAGCTTTCTTT. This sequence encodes CASSPLTMNTEAFF.

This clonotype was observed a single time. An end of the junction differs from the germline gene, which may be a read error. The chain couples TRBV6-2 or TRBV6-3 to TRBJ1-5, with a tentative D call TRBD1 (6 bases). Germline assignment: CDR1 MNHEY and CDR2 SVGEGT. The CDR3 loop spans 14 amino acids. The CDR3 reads CARSHRVGDQPQHF. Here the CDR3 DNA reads TGTGCCCGCAGCCACAGGGTAGGGGATCAGCCCCAGCATTTT.

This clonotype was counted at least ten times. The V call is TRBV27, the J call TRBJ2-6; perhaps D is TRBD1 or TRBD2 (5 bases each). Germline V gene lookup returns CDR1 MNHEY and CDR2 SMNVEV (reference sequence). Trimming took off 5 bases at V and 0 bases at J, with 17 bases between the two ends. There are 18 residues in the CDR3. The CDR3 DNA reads TGTGCCAGCAGTGCACTCCCGGGGCCTTTCTCTGGGGCCAACGTCCTGACTTTC. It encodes CASSALPGPFSGANVLTF. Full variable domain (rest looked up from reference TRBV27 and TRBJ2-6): EAQVTQNPRYLITVTGKKLTVTCSQNMNHEYMSWYRQDPGLGLRQIYYSMNVEVTDKGDVPEGYKVSRKEKRNFPLILESPSPNQTSLYFCASSALPGPFSGANVLTFGAGSRLTVL.

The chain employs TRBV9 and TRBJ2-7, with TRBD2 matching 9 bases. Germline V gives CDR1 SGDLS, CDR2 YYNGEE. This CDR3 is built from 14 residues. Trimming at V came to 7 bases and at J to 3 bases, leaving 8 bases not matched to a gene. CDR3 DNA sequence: TGTGCCAGCGGAAGGACTAGCGACCACTACGAGCAGTACTTC. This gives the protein CASGRTSDHYEQYF. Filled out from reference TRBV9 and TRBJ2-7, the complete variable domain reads DSGVTQTPKHLITATGQRVTLRCSPRSGDLSVYWYQQSLDQGLQFLIQYYNGEERAKGNILERFSAQQFPDLHSELNLSSLELGDSALYFCASGRTSDHYEQYFGPGTRLTVT.

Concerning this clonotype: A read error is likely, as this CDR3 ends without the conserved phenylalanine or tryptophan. Here the CDR3 reads CASSTTGTYEQYL. Written as DNA, the CDR3 is TGCGCCAGCAGCACGACTGGAACCTACGAGCAGTACCTC. The chain links TRBV5-1 to TRBJ2-7, with D hard to call. The V gene's germline CDR1 is SGHRS and CDR2 YFSETQ. This CDR3 has 13 residues. V was shortened by 4 bases and J by 2 bases, with 10 bases between the two germline ends.

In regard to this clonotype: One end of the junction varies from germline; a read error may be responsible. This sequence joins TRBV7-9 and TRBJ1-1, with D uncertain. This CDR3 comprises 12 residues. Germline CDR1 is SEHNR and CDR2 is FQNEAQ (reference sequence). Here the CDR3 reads CASSFGITEAIF. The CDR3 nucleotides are TGTGCCAGCAGCTTTGGTATCACTGAAGCTATCTTT. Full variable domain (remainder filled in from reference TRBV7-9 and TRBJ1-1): DTGVSQNPRHKITKRGQNVTFRCDPISEHNRLYWYRQTLGQGPEFLTYFQNEAQLEKSRLLSDRFSAERPKGSFSTLEIQRTEQGDSAMYLCASSFGITEAIFGQGTRLTVV.

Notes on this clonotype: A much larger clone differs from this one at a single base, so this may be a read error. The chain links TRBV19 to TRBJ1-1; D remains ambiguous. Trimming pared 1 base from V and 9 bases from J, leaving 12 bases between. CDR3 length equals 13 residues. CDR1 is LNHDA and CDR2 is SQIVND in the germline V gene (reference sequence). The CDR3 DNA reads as TGTGCCAGTAGTATAGGTTTGGGAACTAAAGCTTTCTTT. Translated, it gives CASSIGLGTKAFF.

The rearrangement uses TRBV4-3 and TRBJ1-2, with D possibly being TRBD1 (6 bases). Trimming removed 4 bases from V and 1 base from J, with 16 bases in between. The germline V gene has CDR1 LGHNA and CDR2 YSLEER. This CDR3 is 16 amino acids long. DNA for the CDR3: TGCGCCAGCAGCCCGCAGGGGCAGACACTTAACTATGGCTACACCTTC. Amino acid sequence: CASSPQGQTLNYGYTF.

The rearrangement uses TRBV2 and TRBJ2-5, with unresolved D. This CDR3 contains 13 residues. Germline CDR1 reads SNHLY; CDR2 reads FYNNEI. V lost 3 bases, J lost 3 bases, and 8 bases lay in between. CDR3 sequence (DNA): TGTGCCAGCAGTGATGAAGCAGAAGAGACCCAGTACTTC. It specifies CASSDEAEETQYF.

CDR3 coding DNA: TGTGCCAGCAGCCAAAAGGGGGTGTGGTATGGCTACACCTTC. Its translation: CASSQKGVWYGYTF. The chain uses TRBV3-1 and TRBJ1-2; tentatively, D is TRBD1 (6 bases). V lost 2 bases to trimming and J lost 5 bases, with 12 bases between them. Looked up from germline, CDR1 is LGHDT and CDR2 is YNNKEL (reference sequence). The CDR3 has 14 amino acids.

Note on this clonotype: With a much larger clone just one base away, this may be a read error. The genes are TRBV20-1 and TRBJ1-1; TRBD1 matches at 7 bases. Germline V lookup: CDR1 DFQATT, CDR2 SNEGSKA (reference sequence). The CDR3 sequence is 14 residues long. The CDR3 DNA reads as TGCAGTGCTAGAGGGGCAGGGGGGAACCCTGAAGCTTTCTTT. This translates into CSARGAGGNPEAFF.

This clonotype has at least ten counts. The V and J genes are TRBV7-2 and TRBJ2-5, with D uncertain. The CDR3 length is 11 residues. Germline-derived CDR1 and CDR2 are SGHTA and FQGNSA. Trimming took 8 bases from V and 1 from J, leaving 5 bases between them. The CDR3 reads CASASQETQYF. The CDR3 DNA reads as TGTGCCAGCGCTAGCCAAGAGACCCAGTACTTC.

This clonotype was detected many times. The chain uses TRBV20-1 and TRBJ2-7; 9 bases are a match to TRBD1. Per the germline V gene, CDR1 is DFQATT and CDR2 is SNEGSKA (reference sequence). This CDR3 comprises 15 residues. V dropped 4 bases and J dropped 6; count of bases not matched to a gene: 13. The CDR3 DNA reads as TGCAGTGCTACAAAAACTGACAGGGGGTATTCCGAGCAGTACTTC. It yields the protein CSATKTDRGYSEQYF.

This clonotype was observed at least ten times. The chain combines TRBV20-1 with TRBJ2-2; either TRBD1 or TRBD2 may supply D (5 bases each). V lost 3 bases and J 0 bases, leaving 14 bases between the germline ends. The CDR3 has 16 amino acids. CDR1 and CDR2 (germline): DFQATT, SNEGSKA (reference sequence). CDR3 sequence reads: CSARGTATANTGELFF. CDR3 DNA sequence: TGCAGTGCTAGGGGGACCGCCACTGCGAACACCGGGGAGCTGTTTTTT.

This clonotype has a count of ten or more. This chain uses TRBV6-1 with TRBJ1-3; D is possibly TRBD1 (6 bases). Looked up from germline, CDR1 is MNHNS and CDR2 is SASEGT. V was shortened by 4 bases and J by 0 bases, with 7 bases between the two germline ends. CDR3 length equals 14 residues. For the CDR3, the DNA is TGTGCCAGCAGTGGGACAGCCTCTGGAAACACCATATATTTT. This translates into CASSGTASGNTIYF.

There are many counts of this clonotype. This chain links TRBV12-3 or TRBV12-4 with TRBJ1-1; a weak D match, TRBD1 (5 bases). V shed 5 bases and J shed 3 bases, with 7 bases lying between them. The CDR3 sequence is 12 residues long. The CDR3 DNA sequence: TGTGCCAGCAGTATGACAGACACTGAAGCTTTCTTT. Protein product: CASSMTDTEAFF.

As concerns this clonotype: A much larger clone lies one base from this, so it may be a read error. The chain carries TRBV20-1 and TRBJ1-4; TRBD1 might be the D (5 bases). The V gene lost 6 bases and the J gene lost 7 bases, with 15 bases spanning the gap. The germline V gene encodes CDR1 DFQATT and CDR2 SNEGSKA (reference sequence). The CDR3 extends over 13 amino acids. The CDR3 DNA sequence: TGCAGTGCCGGGGCAGGGTCCGGTGAAAAACTGTTTTTT. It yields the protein CSAGAGSGEKLFF.

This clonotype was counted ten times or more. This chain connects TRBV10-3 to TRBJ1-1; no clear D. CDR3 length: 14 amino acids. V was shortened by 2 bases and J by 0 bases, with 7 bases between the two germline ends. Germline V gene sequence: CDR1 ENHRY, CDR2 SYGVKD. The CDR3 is CAISEKQMNTEAFF. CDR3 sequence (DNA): TGTGCCATCAGTGAGAAACAAATGAACACTGAAGCTTTCTTT.

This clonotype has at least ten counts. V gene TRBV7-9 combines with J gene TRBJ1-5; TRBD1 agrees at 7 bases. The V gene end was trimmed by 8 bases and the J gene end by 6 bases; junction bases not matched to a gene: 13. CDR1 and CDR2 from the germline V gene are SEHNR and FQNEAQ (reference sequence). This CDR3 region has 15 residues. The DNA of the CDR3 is TGTGCCAGCGGATACCAGGGGGGGGATGCTCAGCCCCAGCATTTT. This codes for CASGYQGGDAQPQHF.

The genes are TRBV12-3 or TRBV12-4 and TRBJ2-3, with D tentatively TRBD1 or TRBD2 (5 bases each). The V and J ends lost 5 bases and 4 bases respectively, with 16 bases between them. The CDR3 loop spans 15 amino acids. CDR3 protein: CASSRSEGPADTQYF. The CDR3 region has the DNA TGTGCCAGCAGTAGGTCAGAGGGGCCGGCAGATACGCAGTATTTT.

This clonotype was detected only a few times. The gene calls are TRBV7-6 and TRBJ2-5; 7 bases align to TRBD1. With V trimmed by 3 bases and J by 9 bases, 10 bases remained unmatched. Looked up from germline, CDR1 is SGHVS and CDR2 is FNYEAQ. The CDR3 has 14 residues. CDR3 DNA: TGTGCCAGCAGCTTGCTAGACAGGGACCGGGCCCAGTACTTC. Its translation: CASSLLDRDRAQYF.

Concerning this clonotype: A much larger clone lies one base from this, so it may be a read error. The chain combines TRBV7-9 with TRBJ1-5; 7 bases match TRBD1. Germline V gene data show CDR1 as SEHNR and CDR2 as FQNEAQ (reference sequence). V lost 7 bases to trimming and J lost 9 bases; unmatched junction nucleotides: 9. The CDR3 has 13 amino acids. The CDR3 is CASTTDRARPQHF. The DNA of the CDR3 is TGTGCCAGCACTACAGACAGGGCACGGCCCCAGCATTTT.

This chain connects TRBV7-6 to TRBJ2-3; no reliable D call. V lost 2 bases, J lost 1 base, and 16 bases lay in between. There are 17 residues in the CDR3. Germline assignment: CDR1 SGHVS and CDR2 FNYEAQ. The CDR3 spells CASSLTLQNWGTDTQYF. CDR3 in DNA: TGTGCCAGCAGCTTAACCCTACAAAACTGGGGCACAGATACGCAGTATTTT.

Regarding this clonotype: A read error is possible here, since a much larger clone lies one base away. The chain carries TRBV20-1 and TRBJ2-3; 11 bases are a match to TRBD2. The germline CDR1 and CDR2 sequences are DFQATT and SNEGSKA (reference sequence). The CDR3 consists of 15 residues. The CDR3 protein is CSARISGGATDAQYF. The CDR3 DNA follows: TGCAGTGCTAGAATTAGCGGGGGGGCAACAGATGCGCAGTATTTT.

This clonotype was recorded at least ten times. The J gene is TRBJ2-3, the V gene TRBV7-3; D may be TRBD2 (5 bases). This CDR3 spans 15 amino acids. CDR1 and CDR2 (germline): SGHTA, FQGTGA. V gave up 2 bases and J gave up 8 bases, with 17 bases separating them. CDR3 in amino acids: CASSLYDGLRVTQYF. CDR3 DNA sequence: TGTGCCAGCAGCTTATACGACGGTCTGAGGGTTACGCAGTATTTT.

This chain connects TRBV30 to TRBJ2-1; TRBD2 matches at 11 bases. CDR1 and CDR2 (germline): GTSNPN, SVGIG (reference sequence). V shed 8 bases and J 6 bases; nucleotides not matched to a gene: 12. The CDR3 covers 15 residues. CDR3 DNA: TGTGCCGCCAATTCCCTAGCGGGGGGCCCCAATGAGCAGTTCTTC. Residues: CAANSLAGGPNEQFF.

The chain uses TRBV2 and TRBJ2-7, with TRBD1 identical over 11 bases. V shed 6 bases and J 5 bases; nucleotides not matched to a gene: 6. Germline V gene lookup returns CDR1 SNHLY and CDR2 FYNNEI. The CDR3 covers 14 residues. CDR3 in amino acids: CASREGQGVDEQYF. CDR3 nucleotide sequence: TGTGCCAGCAGGGAGGGACAGGGGGTCGACGAGCAGTACTTC.